The entry that follows covers one TCR beta chain sequence. As yet, its antigen is unknown. The data were taken from a study of T cells after yellow fever vaccination. General study points: The booster saw the reappearance of most primary-vaccination clones (nearly 98% CD4, roughly 87% CD8). Overall, a small share of clonotypes was seen in both CD4 and CD8 compartments.

Germline loops: CDR1 SGHRS, CDR2 YFSETQ. The CDR3 has 13 residues. Trimming shortened V by 1 base and J by 6 bases, and 9 bases separated the two germline ends. For TCR, cDNA came from 5'RACE template switching, which added a universal primer site and UMIs. TCRdb ran MiXCR on the 5' RACE reads and lists one entry per CDR3 protein. The sample consists of 450,000 to 600,000 distinct CDR3 sequences, 13% of them appearing once. The source is a man aged 25 to 40 who received the YFV17D yellow fever vaccine. Sequencing used PBMCs, obtained on the day of the yellow fever booster vaccination. The genes are TRBV5-1 and TRBJ2-3, with D perhaps given as TRBD1 or TRBD2 (5 bases each). CDR3 sequence reads: CASSLSRDDTQYF. The CDR3 nucleotides read TGCGCCAGCAGCTTGTCCAGGGACGATACGCAGTATTTT.